What follows are 26 T cell receptor beta chains derived from one specimen sequenced in a study of T cells after yellow fever vaccination. TCRdb recomputed calls from the 5' RACE reads with MiXCR, one row per CDR3 protein. The table records 30,000 or so distinct CDR3 sequences, about 6.6% of them present only once. This specimen was PBMCs, either bulk or a sorted T-cell subset (CD4+, CD8+, memory, or dextramer-sorted; not recorded which), taken on the day of the first yellow fever vaccination. The receptors shown here come from a man aged 18 to 30 who received the YFV17D yellow fever vaccine.

This clonotype was recorded at least ten times. This chain joins TRBV24-1 and TRBJ1-4; TRBD1 matches at 7 bases. Trimming took 5 bases from V and 8 from J; bases not matched to a gene: 4. The CDR3 has 13 residues. Germline-derived CDR1 and CDR2 are KGHDR and SFDVKD. The CDR3 sequence: CATSGDSKEKLFF. The CDR3, as DNA: TGTGCCACCAGTGGGGACAGCAAAGAAAAACTGTTTTTT.

Ten or more counts support this clonotype. This chain uses TRBV7-9 with TRBJ2-3, with 8 bases that match TRBD2. Germline lookup yields CDR1 SEHNR and CDR2 FQNEAQ (reference sequence). This CDR3 region has 15 residues. V dropped 5 bases and J dropped 6; count of bases not matched to a gene: 10. For the CDR3, the DNA is TGTGCCAGCAGCATGGGCCCAGCGGGGGCCGATACGCAGTATTTT. Translation gives CASSMGPAGADTQYF.

The table lists this clonotype with many counts. The CDR3 spells CASSPGQGGNQPQHF. In nucleotides, the CDR3 is TGCGCCAGCAGCCCTGGACAGGGCGGCAATCAGCCCCAGCATTTT. The chain uses TRBV5-1 and TRBJ1-5; 8 bases map to TRBD1. The V segment lost 4 bases and the J segment 2 bases; nucleotides outside the gene matches: 5. Germline V gene sequence: CDR1 SGHRS, CDR2 YFSETQ. This CDR3 is built from 15 residues.

The table lists this clonotype with many counts. The genes are TRBV11-2 and TRBJ1-5; D gene unclear. The germline CDR1 and CDR2 sequences are SGHAT and FQNNGV. CDR3 length: 16 amino acids. The V end lost 1 base, the J end lost 1 base, and 11 bases lay between the germline ends. CDR3 nucleotide sequence: TGTGCCAGCAGCTTAGGGGTCGGCGGGAGCAATCAGCCCCAGCATTTT. Translated, it gives CASSLGVGGSNQPQHF.

This clonotype was counted at least ten times. The genes are TRBV5-1 and TRBJ1-3, with D hard to call. Germline V gene lookup returns CDR1 SGHRS and CDR2 YFSETQ. Trimming cost V 1 base and J 4 bases, with 12 bases left between them. The CDR3 sequence is 15 residues long. The CDR3 sequence: CASSLSFRTGNTIYF. The CDR3 nucleotides read TGCGCCAGCAGCTTGTCGTTCCGCACGGGAAACACCATATATTTT.

This chain links TRBV29-1 with TRBJ2-2; tentative D call: TRBD1 (6 bases). Looked up from germline, CDR1 is SQVTM and CDR2 is ANQGSEA. The CDR3 runs to 13 residues. Trimming left V 0 bases short and J 7 bases short, with 9 bases between. DNA of the CDR3: TGCAGCGTTGAAGATCAGGGGAGCGGGGAGCTGTTTTTT. It encodes CSVEDQGSGELFF.

The chain joins TRBV4-1 to TRBJ1-2; D may be TRBD1 (6 bases). The germline V gene encodes CDR1 MGHRA and CDR2 YSYEKL. This CDR3 comprises 18 residues. V was pared by 0 bases and J by 0 bases, with 17 bases between. The CDR3, as DNA: TGCGCCAGCAGCCAAGATATGGGGATGAGGACAGCTAACTATGGCTACACCTTC. It yields the protein CASSQDMGMRTANYGYTF.

This clonotype was seen many times. This sequence joins TRBV10-3 and TRBJ2-7; 9 bases map to TRBD1. V shed 2 bases and J 2 bases; nucleotides not matched to a gene: 1. In germline, CDR1 is ENHRY, CDR2 SYGVKD. The CDR3 extends over 14 amino acids. The chain's CDR3 is CAISEGTGPYEQYF. For the CDR3, the DNA is TGTGCCATCAGTGAGGGGACAGGGCCCTACGAGCAGTACTTC.

V is TRBV30 and J is TRBJ2-5, with D maybe TRBD1 (6 bases). The germline V gene encodes CDR1 GTSNPN and CDR2 SVGIG (reference sequence). The CDR3 contains 15 residues. Trimming cost V 0 bases and J 0 bases, with 11 bases left between them. DNA of the CDR3: TGTGCCTGGAGTGTGGACAGTTACTACCAAGAGACCCAGTACTTC. Translated: CAWSVDSYYQETQYF. Looking up the rest from reference TRBV30 and TRBJ2-5 gives the full variable domain: SQTIHQWPATLVQPVGSPLSLECTVEGTSNPNLYWYRQAAGRGLQLLFYSVGIGQISSEVPQNLSASRPQDRQFILSSKKLLLSDSGFYLCAWSVDSYYQETQYFGPGTRLLVL.

This clonotype was picked up many times. The V call is TRBV5-1, the J call TRBJ2-5, with D hard to call. Trimming took off 2 bases at V and 5 bases at J, with 4 bases between the two ends. Looked up from germline, CDR1 is SGHRS and CDR2 is YFSETQ. The CDR3 runs 11 residues. In nucleotides, the CDR3 is TGCGCCAGCAGCTTCGAGGAGACCCAGTACTTC. Protein: CASSFEETQYF.

This clonotype was detected many times. The chain has TRBV7-6 and TRBJ2-1, with 11 bases lining up with TRBD2. V dropped 3 bases and J dropped 5; count of bases not matched to a gene: 6. Germline V gene lookup returns CDR1 SGHVS and CDR2 FNYEAQ. The CDR3 extends over 16 amino acids. CDR3 residues: CASSFELAGDHNEQFF. CDR3 DNA sequence: TGTGCCAGCAGCTTCGAACTAGCGGGGGACCACAATGAGCAGTTCTTC.

This clonotype was observed many times. The DNA for the CDR3 is TGTGCCAGCAGCCCAGTAGCGGGAACGCAGTATTTT. Translated, it gives CASSPVAGTQYF. The genes are TRBV7-2 and TRBJ2-3, with TRBD2 identical over 8 bases. The CDR3 is 12 amino acids. V trimming: 5 bases; J trimming: 9 bases; junction bases outside the gene matches: 4. Germline V gene sequence: CDR1 SGHTA, CDR2 FQGNSA.

J is TRBJ2-7 and V is TRBV5-4, with TRBD1 matching over 11 bases. The junction had 5 bases not matched to a gene; V was cut back by 4 bases and J by 2 bases. Germline V lookup: CDR1 SGHNT, CDR2 YYREEE (reference sequence). The CDR3 is 15 residues long. The CDR3 DNA is TGTGCCAGCAGCCAAGGGACAGGGGGACCCTACGAGCAGTACTTC. Amino acid sequence: CASSQGTGGPYEQYF. The whole variable domain, filled in from reference TRBV5-4 and TRBJ2-7, reads ETGVTQSPTHLIKTRGQQVTLRCSSQSGHNTVSWYQQALGQGPQFIFQYYREEENGRGNFPPRFSGLQFPNYSSELNVNALELDDSALYLCASSQGTGGPYEQYFGPGTRLTVT.

This clonotype has a count of ten or more. This sequence joins TRBV12-5 and TRBJ2-1, with D unresolved. V gave up 5 bases and J gave up 10 bases, with 18 bases separating them. Germline CDR1 LGHNT, CDR2 FRNRAP. CDR3 length: 14 residues. The CDR3 nucleotides are TGTGCTAGTGGTCCGTGGGCCTACTCCCGGGAGCAGTTCTTC. It translates to CASGPWAYSREQFF. The entire variable domain, with the rest obtained from reference TRBV12-5 and TRBJ2-1, is as follows: DARVTQTPRHKVTEMGQEVTMRCQPILGHNTVFWYRQTMMQGLELLAYFRNRAPLDDSGMPKDRFSAEMPDATLATLKIQPSEPRDSAVYFCASGPWAYSREQFFGPGTRLTVL.

Many counts were recorded for this clonotype. The chain uses TRBV15 and TRBJ1-1; possibly TRBD1 for D (6 bases). The CDR3 spans 15 residues. From germline, CDR1 is LNHNV and CDR2 YYDKDF (reference sequence). V gave up 1 base and J gave up 6 bases, with 15 bases separating them. The CDR3 protein is CATSRGGGGNPEAFF. The CDR3 DNA reads as TGTGCCACCAGCAGAGGGGGAGGGGGTAACCCTGAAGCTTTCTTT.

This clonotype has a count of ten or more. The chain recombines TRBV6-4 with TRBJ2-2; TRBD1 agrees at 9 bases. Per germline, CDR1 MRHNA and CDR2 SNTAGT. The CDR3 loop spans 15 amino acids. V was pared by 3 bases and J by 4 bases, with 3 bases of the junction left unmatched. CDR3 DNA sequence: TGTGCCAGCAGTGAGGAGACAGGGGGCACCGGGGAGCTGTTTTTT. Its protein is CASSEETGGTGELFF.

This clonotype is medium-sized by share. The J gene is TRBJ2-1, the V gene TRBV25-1; a possible D gene is TRBD1 (6 bases). V was trimmed by 3 bases and J by 3 bases, leaving 21 bases between them. The germline gives CDR1 MGHDK, CDR2 SYGVNS. This CDR3 is 18 amino acids long. The CDR3, as DNA: TGTGCCAGCAGTGATCTGGACAGCCGCCAGGGCGGCTACAATGAGCAGTTCTTC. Protein: CASSDLDSRQGGYNEQFF.

This clonotype was seen ten or more times. This rearrangement joins TRBV4-1 to TRBJ2-7, with TRBD2 identical over 8 bases. The length of the CDR3 is 14 residues. Germline trimming cut 1 base from V and 3 bases from J; bases unmatched to any gene: 2. Looked up from germline, CDR1 is MGHRA and CDR2 is YSYEKL. As DNA, the CDR3 is TGCGCCAGCAGCCAAGGACTAGCGAACTACGAGCAGTACGTC. Residues: CASSQGLANYEQYV.

This clonotype was counted many times. The V and J genes are TRBV20-1 and TRBJ1-1; D is unclear. Per germline, CDR1 DFQATT and CDR2 SNEGSKA (reference sequence). The germline V and J ends were trimmed by 1 base and 6 bases, with 6 bases remaining between them. The CDR3 loop spans 11 amino acids. CDR3 nucleotides: TGCAGTGCTAGAGTTTTGCCTGAAGCTTTCTTT. This codes for CSARVLPEAFF.

This clonotype was detected ten times or more. The chain has TRBV4-1 and TRBJ2-5; D gene unclear. CDR1 MGHRA and CDR2 YSYEKL come from the germline V gene. There are 16 residues in the CDR3. With 6 bases removed from V and 5 bases from J, the gap between germline ends came to 22 bases. CDR3 sequence reads: CASSGDGFSAPETQYF. The CDR3, as DNA: TGCGCCAGCAGTGGAGACGGGTTCTCTGCGCCCGAGACCCAGTACTTC.

About this clonotype: A single base separates this from a much larger clone, so it may be a read error. Since the CDR3 does not end with the conserved phenylalanine or tryptophan, this likely comes from a read error. CDR3 bases: TGCGCCAGCAGTGTGGAAGCGGGGAACACTGAAGCTTTCATT. Translating it yields CASSVEAGNTEAFI. The chain combines TRBV5-1 with TRBJ1-1; D gene uncertain. Germline V lookup: CDR1 SGHRS, CDR2 YFSETQ. Trimming removed 5 bases from V and 1 base from J, with 12 bases in between. CDR3 length: 14 amino acids.

This clonotype was seen repeatedly, ten times or more. This rearrangement joins TRBV6-1 to TRBJ2-2, with 9 positions matching TRBD1. This CDR3 contains 19 residues. V lost 4 bases, J lost 0 bases, and 12 bases stayed unmatched. CDR1 and CDR2 (germline): MNHNS, SASEGT. The CDR3: CASSGATGGLPANTGELFF. DNA of the CDR3: TGTGCCAGCAGTGGGGCCACAGGGGGCCTTCCAGCGAACACCGGGGAGCTGTTTTTT.

The table lists this clonotype with many counts. In DNA form, the CDR3 reads TGTGCCAGCAGTTTAGCGCGACGACAAGGACCTTTCTTT. It translates to CASSLARRQGPFF. The chain is built from TRBV12-3 or TRBV12-4 and TRBJ1-1; no clear D. V lost 0 bases, J lost 12 bases, and 14 bases lay in between. The CDR3 runs 13 residues.

This clonotype has at least ten counts. V is TRBV18 and J is TRBJ1-3; D gene unclear. Trimming took 3 bases from V and 0 from J, leaving 12 bases between them. The germline CDR1 and CDR2 sequences are KGHSH and LQKENI. The CDR3 loop spans 16 amino acids. CDR3 coding DNA: TGTGCCAGCTCACCTCTAGGGATTCTCTCTGGAAACACCATATATTTT. Translated, it gives CASSPLGILSGNTIYF.

This clonotype was counted many times. V is TRBV4-3 and J is TRBJ2-2; TRBD1 matches 7 bases. Unmatched junction bases numbered 1, after V lost 0 bases and J lost 3 bases. Germline V gene data show CDR1 as LGHNA and CDR2 as YSLEER. The length of the CDR3 is 15 residues. CDR3 DNA sequence: TGCGCCAGCAGCCAAGAGCAGGGGGACACCGGGGAGCTGTTTTTT. Translation: CASSQEQGDTGELFF.

The rearrangement links TRBV19 to TRBJ2-5; the match to TRBD2 covers 14 bases. CDR1 is LNHDA and CDR2 is SQIVND in the germline V gene (reference sequence). The trim removed 10 bases at V and 1 base at J, leaving 2 bases unmatched. The CDR3 has 14 residues. The CDR3 sequence: CATGLAGGQETQYF. Written as DNA, the CDR3 is TGTGCCACCGGACTAGCGGGGGGCCAAGAGACCCAGTACTTC.